These T cell receptor beta chains were read from a single sample in a study of cytomegalovirus exposure and HLA in healthy donors. The data were produced by immunoSEQ multiplex PCR, yet TCRdb's version contains in-frame clones alone and is incomplete. The sample comprises about 100,000 clones, roughly 70% of which are singletons, and 14% rests with the top ten. The sequenced material came from PBMCs. These TCRs come from a woman in her forties in good health and CMV-seropositive. The CDR3 runs from the conserved cysteine through the conserved F or W. A D gene is named only where the DNA matches it firmly. For some rows the clone size is stated as once, few or many, or as a class when expanded; others skip it.

clone_size j_call v_call d_call cdr3_aa cdr3_nt
. TRBJ2-7 TRBV7-9 . CASSLAGTYEQYF TGTGCCAGCAGCTTGGCAGGAACCTACGAGCAGTACTTC
. TRBJ1-3 TRBV7-6 . CASSLGPARDSGNTIYF TGTGCCAGCAGCTTAGGCCCCGCCAGGGATTCTGGAAACACCATATATTTT
. TRBJ2-7 TRBV5-4 . CASSLSDEQYF TGTGCCAGCAGCTTGTCGGACGAGCAGTACTTC
. TRBJ1-5 TRBV27 . CASKTDNSNQPQHF TGTGCCAGCAAAACAGATAATAGCAATCAGCCCCAGCATTTT
once TRBJ1-3 TRBV5-6 TRBD1 CASSLVDRAGNTIYF TGTGCCAGCAGCTTGGTGGACAGGGCTGGAAACACCATATATTTT
. TRBJ1-4 TRBV4-1 . CASSQEVPGGVNEKLFF TGCGCCAGCAGCCAAGAAGTACCGGGGGGGGTTAATGAAAAACTGTTTTTT
. TRBJ2-7 TRBV7-6 TRBD2 CASSRTGGLGEQYF TGTGCCAGCAGCCGCACGGGGGGGCTAGGCGAGCAGTACTTC
. TRBJ1-6 TRBV6-6 TRBD1 CASSFNRGPESPLHF TGTGCCAGCAGTTTCAACAGGGGGCCCGAGTCACCCCTCCACTTT
few TRBJ1-1 TRBV2 TRBD1 CASRPRTGVGAEAFF TGTGCCAGCAGACCGAGGACAGGGGTCGGCGCTGAAGCTTTCTTT
. TRBJ1-6 TRBV6-1 TRBD1 CASSEGQGNSPLHF TGTGCCAGCAGTGAGGGACAGGGAAATTCACCCCTCCACTTT
. TRBJ1-5 TRBV30 . CAWSGGQSNQPQHF TGTGCCTGGAGTGGGGGACAAAGCAATCAGCCCCAGCATTTT
. TRBJ1-2 TRBV5-1 . CASSSGAGTPQGYTF TGCGCCAGCAGTTCAGGAGCCGGGACACCTCAAGGCTACACCTTC